This TCR beta chain is drawn from a study of identical twins. Findings and limits, study-wide: Cord blood beta clonotypes that were abundant carried fewer insertions, and memory repertoires showed no such trend. An excess of low generation probability was shown by twin-shared out-of-frame alpha sequences.

The CDR3 length is 16 residues. V was pared by 4 bases and J by 6 bases, with 22 bases between. The germline V gene has CDR1 MNHEY and CDR2 SVGEGT. Comments on this clonotype: Its antigen remains unknown.

TCRdb reanalysed the 5' RACE reads using MiXCR and keeps one entry per CDR3 protein. The table lists 400,000 to 550,000 distinct CDR3 sequences, 20% to 25% of them singletons, with around 0.9% in the top ten. The data were also submitted as part of a second study, on T cells expressing NK-cell markers.

The sequencing sample was made of CD4+ T cells sorted from blood. This TCR was recovered from a woman aged 18-29 years in good health. The V and J genes are TRBV6-2 or TRBV6-3 and TRBJ2-7; the D gene is possibly TRBD2 (7 bases). CDR3 DNA: TGTGCCAGCAGTTCCAATCCAGGGGAGGGAGGACGCGAGCAGTACTTC. Protein product: CASSSNPGEGGREQYF.